A single sample is the source of the 18 T cell receptor beta chains below, sequenced in a study of T-cell reconstitution after alpha-beta-depleted transplantation in children (dated by TCRdb to about 2016). Library construction relied on PCR. The sample was run on an Illumina HiSeq 2500. TCR library preparation used molecular barcoding, with unique molecular identifiers applied to normalize quantification of the TCRbeta repertoire. The public reads were reprocessed in TCRdb via fastp at Q25 and MiXCR, keeping in-frame beta chains. For every CDR3 protein sequence, its rows merge into one entry that carries the most common genes and DNA. Here the sample has 550,000 to 800,000 distinct CDR3 sequences; about an eighth occur a single time. In total, the top ten clones hold 0.79% of the sample. In the paper's terms, the treatment or condition label means: allogeneic hematopoietic cell transplantation with graft depleted of TCRalphabeta T cells and CD19 B cells.

The sequenced sample was PBMCs, obtained before TCRalphabeta/CD19-depleted stem cell transplant. The receptor source for this set is a girl between 2 and 10 years old with congenital amegakaryocytic thrombocytopenia, due to receive a stem cell transplant.

The V and J genes are TRBV19 and TRBJ1-2; no definite D call. The CDR3 loop spans 14 amino acids. V lost 10 bases and J 8 bases, leaving 23 bases between the germline ends. CDR1 and CDR2 (germline): LNHDA, SQIVND (reference sequence). CDR3 sequence reads: CATRPHWGNGGYTF. In DNA, the CDR3 is TGTGCCACAAGACCCCACTGGGGTAACGGGGGCTACACCTTC.

This chain connects TRBV7-2 to TRBJ2-7; 15 bases are a match to TRBD2. CDR1 is SGHTA, CDR2 FQGNSA, per germline. With V trimmed by 5 bases and J by 6 bases, 5 bases remained unmatched. This CDR3 is built from 15 residues. The CDR3 sequence: CASSPMGLAGGEQYF. The CDR3 nucleotides read TGTGCCAGCAGCCCAATGGGACTAGCGGGAGGCGAGCAGTACTTC.

In its sample, this clonotype was seen many times. The chain combines TRBV29-1 with TRBJ1-1; the match to TRBD1 covers 8 bases. The CDR3 totals 13 residues. Germline loops: CDR1 SQVTM, CDR2 ANQGSEA. J lost 4 bases, V lost 6 bases, and 7 bases had no gene match. CDR3 residues: CSVDREVGTEAFF. The CDR3 bases are TGCAGCGTGGACAGGGAGGTTGGCACTGAAGCTTTCTTT.

V and J are TRBV4-2 and TRBJ2-7; tentative D call: TRBD1 (6 bases). Germline V lookup: CDR1 LGHNA, CDR2 YNFKEQ. The CDR3 sequence is 15 residues long. V dropped 2 bases and J dropped 2 bases, with 13 bases sitting between them. The CDR3 reads CASSQPLQGPYEQYF. CDR3 DNA sequence: TGTGCCAGCAGCCAACCACTACAGGGTCCCTACGAGCAGTACTTC.

The V and J genes are TRBV28 and TRBJ1-6; D may be TRBD1 (6 bases). Germline lookup yields CDR1 MDHEN and CDR2 SYDVKM. V was shortened by 4 bases and J by 9 bases, with 16 bases between the two germline ends. CDR3 length: 15 residues. In DNA, the CDR3 is TGTGCCAGCAGTTCCCCCACAGGGTTTGGTTCACCCCTCCACTTT. Translation: CASSSPTGFGSPLHF.

This clonotype was counted at least ten times. The rearrangement joins TRBV5-5 to TRBJ2-5; the D is unclear. The germline CDR1 and CDR2 sequences are SGHKS and YYEKEE (reference sequence). This CDR3 has 12 residues. V gave up 1 base and J gave up 3 bases, with 4 bases separating them. The CDR3 nucleotides are TGTGCCAGCAGCTTGTGGGAAGAGACCCAGTACTTC. Residues: CASSLWEETQYF. Looking up the rest from reference TRBV5-5 and TRBJ2-5 gives the full variable domain: DAGVTQSPTHLIKTRGQQVTLRCSPISGHKSVSWYQQVLGQGPQFIFQYYEKEERGRGNFPDRFSARQFPNYSSELNVNALLLGDSALYLCASSLWEETQYFGPGTRLLVL.

This clonotype occurred a few times. The chain combines TRBV3-1 with TRBJ2-4, with D perhaps matching TRBD1 (6 bases). V dropped 3 bases and J dropped 0 bases, with 15 bases sitting between them. Per germline, CDR1 LGHDT and CDR2 YNNKEL (reference sequence). This CDR3 contains 17 residues. CDR3 amino acids: CASSQYRTEQAKNIQYF. The CDR3 DNA sequence: TGTGCCAGCAGCCAGTACCGGACAGAACAAGCCAAAAACATTCAGTACTTC.

The chain uses TRBV30 and TRBJ2-1; 10 nucleotides align to TRBD2. Germline assignment: CDR1 GTSNPN and CDR2 SVGIG (reference sequence). The CDR3 length is 15 residues. The V and J ends lost 0 bases and 5 bases, in that order; junction bases with no gene match: 4. The CDR3 loop reads CAWSVGTSDHNEQFF. The CDR3 DNA follows: TGTGCCTGGAGTGTAGGGACTAGCGATCACAATGAGCAGTTCTTC. Full variable domain (rest looked up from reference TRBV30 and TRBJ2-1): SQTIHQWPATLVQPVGSPLSLECTVEGTSNPNLYWYRQAAGRGLQLLFYSVGIGQISSEVPQNLSASRPQDRQFILSSKKLLLSDSGFYLCAWSVGTSDHNEQFFGPGTRLTVL.

This clonotype appeared a few times. V gene TRBV5-1 combines with J gene TRBJ2-7; D is tentatively TRBD1 or TRBD2 (5 bases each). With 4 bases removed from V and 2 bases from J, the gap between germline ends came to 19 bases. The CDR3 totals 16 residues. Germline V gives CDR1 SGHRS, CDR2 YFSETQ. The CDR3: CASSQTTTGGTYEQYF. CDR3 DNA: TGCGCCAGCAGCCAAACCACCACTGGGGGAACCTACGAGCAGTACTTC.

This clonotype has more than one count but fewer than ten. The chain is built from TRBV7-8 and TRBJ2-3; possibly TRBD1 for D (5 bases). V lost 4 bases, J lost 9 bases, and 14 bases lay in between. Germline CDR1 SGHVS, CDR2 FQNEAQ. The length of the CDR3 is 13 residues. CDR3 sequence: CASSSWGQQTQYF. CDR3 nucleotides: TGTGCCAGCAGCTCTTGGGGCCAGCAAACGCAGTATTTT.

This clonotype was counted only a few times. The rearrangement uses TRBV12-3 or TRBV12-4 and TRBJ2-3; D not certain. The CDR3 length is 15 residues. The V end was cut by 7 bases, the J end by 2 bases, with 16 bases between. CDR3 coding DNA: TGTGCCAGCACCAGGAGTTGGCGGTACACAGATACGCAGTATTTT. Translated: CASTRSWRYTDTQYF.

This clonotype was recorded at least ten times. The chain joins TRBV20-1 to TRBJ2-1; D not certain. V lost 0 bases to trimming and J lost 0 bases, with 6 bases between them. Germline V lookup: CDR1 DFQATT, CDR2 SNEGSKA (reference sequence). The CDR3 sequence is 14 residues long. The CDR3 bases are TGCAGTGCTAGAGATCAGTACTCCTACAATGAGCAGTTCTTC. Protein: CSARDQYSYNEQFF.

This clonotype came up a few times. The chain joins TRBV6-1 to TRBJ2-7; D perhaps matches TRBD2 (6 bases). Germline CDR1 MNHNS, CDR2 SASEGT. This CDR3 is 12 amino acids long. Trimming stripped 1 base from V and 7 bases from J, with 8 bases between. The CDR3 coding sequence is TGTGCCAGCAGTGAAGGCCGGGAGGAGCAGTACTTC. As protein: CASSEGREEQYF.

This clonotype came up a few times. The J gene is TRBJ2-7, the V gene TRBV28; 7 bases match TRBD2. CDR3 size: 15 residues. Germline trimming cut 3 bases from V and 0 bases from J; bases unmatched to any gene: 5. CDR1 MDHEN and CDR2 SYDVKM come from the germline V gene. CDR3 region: CASSLVWTSSYEQYF. The CDR3 coding sequence is TGTGCCAGCAGTTTGGTATGGACTAGCTCCTACGAGCAGTACTTC.

There are many counts of this clonotype. The rearrangement links TRBV5-1 to TRBJ2-7; 11 positions agree with TRBD1. V lost 3 bases to trimming and J lost 4 bases; unmatched junction nucleotides: 6. CDR1 SGHRS and CDR2 YFSETQ come from the germline V gene. The CDR3 runs to 15 residues. The CDR3 nucleotides are TGCGCCAGCAGCTGCGGACAGGGGGCGCGGTACGAGCAGTACTTC. This codes for CASSCGQGARYEQYF.

This clonotype was detected many times. The chain joins TRBV20-1 to TRBJ2-3, with D perhaps TRBD1 (5 bases). Germline values: CDR1 DFQATT, CDR2 SNEGSKA (reference sequence). Between the trimmed V and J ends, which lost 7 bases and 5 bases, there was a span of 22 bases. The CDR3 is 15 amino acids. The DNA for the CDR3 is TGCAGTGTCGCTCTTGGGGCCTCCCCCGGAGATACGCAGTATTTT. Its protein product is CSVALGASPGDTQYF.

The table lists this clonotype with many counts. The chain carries TRBV7-3 and TRBJ2-5; the D gene is possibly TRBD2 (6 bases). This CDR3 contains 15 residues. In germline, CDR1 is SGHTA, CDR2 FQGTGA. Trimming removed 4 bases from V and 5 bases from J, with 17 bases in between. CDR3 sequence (DNA): TGTGCCAGCAGCTCCGCTGGAGGGGCCCGTGAGACCCAGTACTTC. Translating gives CASSSAGGARETQYF. Full variable domain (rest looked up from reference TRBV7-3 and TRBJ2-5): GAGVSQTPSNKVTEKGKYVELRCDPISGHTALYWYRQSLGQGPEFLIYFQGTGAADDSGLPNDRFFAVRPEGSVSTLKIQRTERGDSAVYLCASSSAGGARETQYFGPGTRLLVL.

This clonotype has only a few counts. V is TRBV5-1 and J is TRBJ2-5, with a possible D match to TRBD2 (5 bases). The CDR3 contains 16 residues. V shed 0 bases and J shed 2 bases, with 14 bases lying between them. Germline V lookup: CDR1 SGHRS, CDR2 YFSETQ. The CDR3 bases are TGCGCCAGCAGCTTGGGAATAGCGATAATTCAAGAGACCCAGTACTTC. This translates into CASSLGIAIIQETQYF.